This TCR beta chain appears in the sequencing data of a study of T cells after yellow fever vaccination. Study context: Fractions containing few cells were prepared with SMART-Seq v4 Ultra Low Input.

Comment on this clonotype: The antigen is unknown.

The germline V and J ends were trimmed by 5 bases and 5 bases, with 21 bases remaining between them. Germline V gene sequence: CDR1 SEHNR, CDR2 FQNEAQ (reference sequence). The CDR3 totals 16 residues. Findings and limits, study-wide: Once the booster was given, most primary-vaccination clones reappeared, at more than 95% for CD4 and 88% for CD8.

Each CDR3 protein gets one entry after TCRdb re-called the 5' RACE reads with MiXCR. The sample holds around 500,000 distinct CDR3 sequences, 20% to 25% seen once. The clonotype comes from a man between 18 and 29 years old who received the YFV17D yellow fever vaccine. The chain joins TRBV7-9 to TRBJ2-5, with D perhaps matching TRBD1 (6 bases). Sequenced here: PBMCs, sampled roughly 23 days after the first yellow fever vaccination. The CDR3, as DNA: TGTGCCAGCAGCAAAGATGGCAGGGGTAGTTTGGAGACCCAGTACTTC. Protein: CASSKDGRGSLETQYF.